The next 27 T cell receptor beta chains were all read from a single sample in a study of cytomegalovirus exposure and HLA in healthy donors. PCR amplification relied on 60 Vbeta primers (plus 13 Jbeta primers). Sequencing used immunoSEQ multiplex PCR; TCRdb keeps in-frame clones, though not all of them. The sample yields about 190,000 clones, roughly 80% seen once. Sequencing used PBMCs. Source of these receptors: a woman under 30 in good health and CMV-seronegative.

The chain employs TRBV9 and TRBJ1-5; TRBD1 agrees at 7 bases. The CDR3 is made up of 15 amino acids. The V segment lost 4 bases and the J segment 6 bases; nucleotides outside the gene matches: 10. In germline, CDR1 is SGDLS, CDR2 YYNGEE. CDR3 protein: CASSPTGYTGQPQHF. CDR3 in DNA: TGTGCCAGCAGCCCGACAGGGTATACGGGTCAGCCCCAGCATTTT.

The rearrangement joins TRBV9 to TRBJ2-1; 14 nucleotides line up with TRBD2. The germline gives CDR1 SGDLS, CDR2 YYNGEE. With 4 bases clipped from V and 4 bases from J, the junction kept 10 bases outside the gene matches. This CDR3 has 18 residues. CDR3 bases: TGTGCCAGCAGCTCCACCGGGACTAGCGGGGGTTTTTACAATGAGCAGTTCTTC. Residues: CASSSTGTSGGFYNEQFF.

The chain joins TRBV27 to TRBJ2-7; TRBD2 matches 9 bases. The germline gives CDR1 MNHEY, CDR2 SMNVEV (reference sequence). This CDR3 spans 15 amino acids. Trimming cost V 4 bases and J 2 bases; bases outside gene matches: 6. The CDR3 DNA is TGTGCCAGCAGTTCCCGGACTAGCGTTCCCTACGAGCAGTACTTC. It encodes CASSSRTSVPYEQYF.

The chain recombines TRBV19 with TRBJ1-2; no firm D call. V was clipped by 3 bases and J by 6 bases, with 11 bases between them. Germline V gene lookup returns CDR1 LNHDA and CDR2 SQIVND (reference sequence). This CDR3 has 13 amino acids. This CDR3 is CASSIGRNDGYTF. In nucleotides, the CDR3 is TGTGCCAGTAGTATCGGCAGGAACGATGGCTACACCTTC.

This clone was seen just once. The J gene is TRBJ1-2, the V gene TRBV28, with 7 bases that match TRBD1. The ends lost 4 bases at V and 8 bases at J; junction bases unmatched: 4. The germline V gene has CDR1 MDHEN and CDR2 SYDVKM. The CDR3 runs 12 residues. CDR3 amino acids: CASSSPGQGYTF. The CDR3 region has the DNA TGTGCCAGCAGTTCCCCGGGACAGGGCTACACCTTC.

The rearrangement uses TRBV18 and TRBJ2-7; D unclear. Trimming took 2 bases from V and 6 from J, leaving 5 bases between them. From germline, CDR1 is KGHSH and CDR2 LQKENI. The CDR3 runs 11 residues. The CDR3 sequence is CASSPSVEQYF. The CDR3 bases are TGTGCCAGCTCACCATCGGTCGAGCAGTACTTC.

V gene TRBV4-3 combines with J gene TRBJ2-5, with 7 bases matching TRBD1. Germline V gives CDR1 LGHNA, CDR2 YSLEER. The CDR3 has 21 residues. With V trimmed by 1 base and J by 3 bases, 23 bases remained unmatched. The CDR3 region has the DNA TGCGCCAGCAGCCAAGCTAACCCACGTGGGACAGTCCGTGTACATGAAGAGACCCAGTACTTC. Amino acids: CASSQANPRGTVRVHEETQYF.

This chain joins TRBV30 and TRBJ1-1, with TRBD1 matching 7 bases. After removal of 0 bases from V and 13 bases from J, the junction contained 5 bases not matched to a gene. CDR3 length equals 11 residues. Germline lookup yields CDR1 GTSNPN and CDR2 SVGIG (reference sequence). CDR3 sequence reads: CAWSVTGLGFF. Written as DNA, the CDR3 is TGTGCCTGGAGTGTGACAGGGTTGGGTTTCTTT.

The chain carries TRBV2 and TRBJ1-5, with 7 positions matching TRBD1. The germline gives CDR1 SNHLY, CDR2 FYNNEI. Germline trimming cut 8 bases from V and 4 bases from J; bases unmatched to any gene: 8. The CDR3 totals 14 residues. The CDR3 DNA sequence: TGTGCCAGCTCCACGGGACAGTCGAATCAGCCCCAGCATTTT. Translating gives CASSTGQSNQPQHF.

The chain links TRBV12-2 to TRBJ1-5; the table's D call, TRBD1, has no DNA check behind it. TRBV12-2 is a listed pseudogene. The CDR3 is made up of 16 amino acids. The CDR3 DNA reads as TGTGCAAGTCGCTTGGGGACAGGGGTTAGCAATCAGCCCCAGCATTTT. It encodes CASRLGTGVSNQPQHF.

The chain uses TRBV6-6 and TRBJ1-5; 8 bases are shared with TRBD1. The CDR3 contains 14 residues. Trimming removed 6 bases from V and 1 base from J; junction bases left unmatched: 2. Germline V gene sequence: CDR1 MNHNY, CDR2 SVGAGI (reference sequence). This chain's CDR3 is CASSDRGSNQPQHF. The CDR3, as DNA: TGTGCCAGCAGCGACAGGGGAAGCAATCAGCCCCAGCATTTT.

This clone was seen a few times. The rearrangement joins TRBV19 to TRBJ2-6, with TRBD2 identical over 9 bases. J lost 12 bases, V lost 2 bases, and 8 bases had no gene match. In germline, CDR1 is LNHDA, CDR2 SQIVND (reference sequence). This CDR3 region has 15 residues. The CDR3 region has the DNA TGTGCCAGTAGTATATCGGGACTAGCAACCCTCGTCCTGACTTTC. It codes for CASSISGLATLVLTF. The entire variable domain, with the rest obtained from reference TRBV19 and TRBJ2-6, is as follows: DGGITQSPKYLFRKEGQNVTLSCEQNLNHDAMYWYRQDPGQGLRLIYYSQIVNDFQKGDIAEGYSVSREKKESFPLTVTSAQKNPTAFYLCASSISGLATLVLTFGAGSRLTVL.

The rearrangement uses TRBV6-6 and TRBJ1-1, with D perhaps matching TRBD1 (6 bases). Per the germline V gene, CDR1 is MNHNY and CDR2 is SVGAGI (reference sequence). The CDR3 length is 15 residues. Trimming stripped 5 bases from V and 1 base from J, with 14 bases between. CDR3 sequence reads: CASSPGDAGNTEAFF. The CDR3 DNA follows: TGTGCCAGCAGTCCAGGGGACGCAGGGAACACTGAAGCTTTCTTT.

The CDR3 sequence is CASSLAGAGQGYEQYF. CDR3 sequence (DNA): TGTGCCAGCAGCTTAGCGGGGGCGGGACAGGGCTACGAGCAGTACTTC. The gene calls are TRBV7-8 and TRBJ2-7; 9 nucleotides match TRBD1. The CDR3 loop spans 16 amino acids. Trimming took 0 bases from V and 3 from J; bases not matched to a gene: 6. The germline V gene encodes CDR1 SGHVS and CDR2 FQNEAQ.

The CDR3 spells CASSKTATGFGASCSPLHF. DNA of the CDR3: TGTGCCAGCAGCAAAACAGCGACAGGGTTCGGAGCGTCTTGTTCACCCCTCCACTTT. V and J are TRBV21-1 and TRBJ1-6; TRBD1 is the table's D call and was not checked against the DNA. TRBV21-1 is a documented pseudogene. The CDR3 length is 19 residues.

CDR3 amino acids: CASSLGLARTDTQYF. CDR3 in DNA: TGTGCCAGCAGCTTAGGACTAGCCCGCACAGATACGCAGTATTTT. The V call is TRBV7-2, the J call TRBJ2-3; 7 bases map to TRBD2. CDR3 size: 15 residues. CDR1 SGHTA and CDR2 FQGNSA come from the germline V gene. The V segment lost 1 base and the J segment 1 base; nucleotides outside the gene matches: 2. Complete variable domain (other parts from reference TRBV7-2 and TRBJ2-3): GAGVSQSPSNKVTEKGKDVELRCDPISGHTALYWYRQSLGQGLEFLIYFQGNSAPDKSGLPSDRFSAERTGGSVSTLTIQRTQQEDSAVYLCASSLGLARTDTQYFGPGTRLTVL.

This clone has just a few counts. In nucleotides, the CDR3 is TGTGCCAGCAGTGATTCGGGACAGCTTAATCAGCCCCAGCATTTT. Translating it yields CASSDSGQLNQPQHF. The rearrangement joins TRBV28 to TRBJ1-5; 7 bases are a match to TRBD1. V gave up 5 bases and J gave up 4 bases; unmatched junction bases: 8. The length of the CDR3 is 15 residues. Germline-derived CDR1 and CDR2 are MDHEN and SYDVKM.

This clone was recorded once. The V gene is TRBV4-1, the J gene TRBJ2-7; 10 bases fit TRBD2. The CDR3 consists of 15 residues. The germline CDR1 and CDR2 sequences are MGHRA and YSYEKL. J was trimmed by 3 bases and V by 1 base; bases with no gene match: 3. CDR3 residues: CASSQGLAGVYEQYF. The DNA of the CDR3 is TGCGCCAGCAGCCAAGGACTAGCGGGTGTCTACGAGCAGTACTTC.

The CDR3 DNA follows: TGTGCCAGCAGTTTATCAGGGGCCTACGAGCAGTACTTC. Translation: CASSLSGAYEQYF. The chain recombines TRBV28 with TRBJ2-7; maybe TRBD1 (6 bases). The germline V gene has CDR1 MDHEN and CDR2 SYDVKM. Trimming took 1 base from V and 2 from J, leaving 6 bases between them. The CDR3 loop spans 13 amino acids.

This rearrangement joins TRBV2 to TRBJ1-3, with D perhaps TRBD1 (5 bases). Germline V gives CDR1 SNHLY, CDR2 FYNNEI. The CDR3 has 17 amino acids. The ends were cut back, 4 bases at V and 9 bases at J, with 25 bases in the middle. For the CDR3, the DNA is TGTGCCAGCAGTGGAAATCGGGACTCGCACCGGGGTGCCACCATATATTTT. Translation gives CASSGNRDSHRGATIYF.

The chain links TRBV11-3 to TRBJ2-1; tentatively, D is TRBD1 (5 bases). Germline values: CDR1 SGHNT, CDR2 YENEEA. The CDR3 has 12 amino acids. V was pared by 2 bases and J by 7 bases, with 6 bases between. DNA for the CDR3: TGTGCCAGCAGCTTACAGGGTAATGAGCAGTTCTTC. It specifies CASSLQGNEQFF.

This chain's CDR3 is CASSYGRNTEAFF. The CDR3 DNA reads TGTGCCAGCAGTTATGGTAGAAACACTGAAGCTTTCTTT. This chain joins TRBV6-5 and TRBJ1-1; D remains unclear. Germline V CDR1 and CDR2: MNHEY, SVGAGI. V dropped 3 bases and J dropped 2 bases, with 7 bases sitting between them. The CDR3 contains 13 residues.

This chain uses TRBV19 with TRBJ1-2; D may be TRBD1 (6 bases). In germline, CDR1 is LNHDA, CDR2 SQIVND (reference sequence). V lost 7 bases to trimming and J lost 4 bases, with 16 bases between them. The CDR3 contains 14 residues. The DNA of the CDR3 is TGTGCCAGTACTCAGGACAGACGCTTCTATGGCTACACCTTC. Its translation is CASTQDRRFYGYTF.

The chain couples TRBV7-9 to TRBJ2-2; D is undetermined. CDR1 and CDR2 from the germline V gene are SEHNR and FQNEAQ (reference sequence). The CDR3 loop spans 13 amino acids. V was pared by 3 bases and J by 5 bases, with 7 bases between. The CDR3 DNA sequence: TGTGCCAGCAGCTTCCGGGTAACCGGGGAGCTGTTTTTT. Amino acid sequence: CASSFRVTGELFF.

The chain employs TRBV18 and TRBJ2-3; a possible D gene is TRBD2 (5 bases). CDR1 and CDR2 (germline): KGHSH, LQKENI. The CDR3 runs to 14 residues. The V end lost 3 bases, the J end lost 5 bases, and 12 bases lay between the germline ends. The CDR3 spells CASSPLGVGDTQYF. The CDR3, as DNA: TGTGCCAGCTCACCTCTCGGGGTGGGAGATACGCAGTATTTT.

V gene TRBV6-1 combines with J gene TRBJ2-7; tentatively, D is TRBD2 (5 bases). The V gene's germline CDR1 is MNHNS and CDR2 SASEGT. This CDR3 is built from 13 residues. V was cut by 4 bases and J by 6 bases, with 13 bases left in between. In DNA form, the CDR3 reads TGTGCCAGCAGTGGGTCGGGGTACTCCGAGCAGTACTTC. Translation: CASSGSGYSEQYF.

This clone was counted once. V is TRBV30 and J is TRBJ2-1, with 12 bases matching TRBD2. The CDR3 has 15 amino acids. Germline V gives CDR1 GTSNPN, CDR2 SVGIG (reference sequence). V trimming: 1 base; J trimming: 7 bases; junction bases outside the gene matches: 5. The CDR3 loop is CAWSAGTSGFNEQFF. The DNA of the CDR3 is TGTGCCTGGAGTGCCGGGACTAGCGGGTTTAATGAGCAGTTCTTC.